This TCR beta chain was sequenced in a study of blood T cell repertoires in COVID-19. Study information: Sites across the United States, Italy and Spain contributed samples from acute and convalescent COVID-19.

The CDR3 is made up of 16 amino acids. V lost 0 bases, J lost 0 bases, and 9 bases lay in between. Looked up from germline, CDR1 is WNHNN and CDR2 is SYGVQD (reference sequence). Per the authors' pipeline: Amplification of reference gene primers provided the estimated nucleated cell counts. TCRdb's table, derived via immunoSEQ multiplex PCR, lists solely in-frame clones and lacks some. Clonal size and the V and J genes are those of that table, whereas D and trimming came from the DNA. The sample records some 300,000 clones, about 87% being singletons. Sequencing input: peripheral blood. The chain joins TRBV10-1 to TRBJ1-3; D not resolved. The clonotype comes from a woman in her forties or fifties with COVID-19, enrolled during active disease. The CDR3 reads CASSESGSFSGNTIYF. CDR3 sequence (DNA): TGCGCCAGCAGTGAGTCGGGCAGCTTCTCTGGAAACACCATATATTTT.